The 21 T cell receptor beta chains presented below share a single source sample, sequenced in a study of breast tumors, draining lymph nodes, adjacent tissues. Breast cancer patients provided tissue from their axillary draining lymph nodes. TCRdb re-derived calls from the multiplex PCR reads in MiXCR, one entry per CDR3 protein. The sample lists under 85,000 distinct CDR3 sequences; approximately 19% were seen once. The sequencing sample was made of axillary lymph node tissue. These receptors were collected from a female donor with breast cancer. Some clones in this sample may be carry-over from other donors' samples.

This clonotype was seen a handful of times. The chain links TRBV7-9 to TRBJ2-1; D is possibly TRBD2 (5 bases). This CDR3 region has 16 residues. Per the germline V gene, CDR1 is SEHNR and CDR2 is FQNEAQ (reference sequence). V shed 4 bases and J shed 4 bases, with 17 bases lying between them. CDR3 in amino acids: CASSSLRWGAYNEQFF. The CDR3 DNA sequence: TGTGCCAGCAGCTCGCTAAGGTGGGGAGCTTACAATGAGCAGTTCTTC.

This clonotype showed up many times. The chain is built from TRBV19 and TRBJ2-1, with 8 bases fitting TRBD2. After removal of 6 bases from V and 7 bases from J, the junction contained 8 bases not matched to a gene. The V gene's germline CDR1 is LNHDA and CDR2 SQIVND (reference sequence). The CDR3 is 14 residues long. The CDR3 loop is CASRESGRGNEQFF. The CDR3 region has the DNA TGTGCCAGTAGAGAGAGCGGGAGAGGGAATGAGCAGTTCTTC.

Many counts were recorded for this clonotype. CDR3: CASSYVEVGAGELFF. The CDR3 nucleotides are TGTGCCAGCAGTTATGTAGAAGTGGGGGCCGGGGAGCTGTTTTTT. J is TRBJ2-2 and V is TRBV12-3 or TRBV12-4; the D call may be TRBD1 or TRBD2 (5 bases each). V was trimmed by 4 bases and J by 6 bases, leaving 15 bases between them. The CDR3 spans 15 residues.

This clonotype was detected only a few times. The gene calls are TRBV28 and TRBJ2-1; a possible D gene is TRBD2 (5 bases). Trimming shortened V by 7 bases and J by 6 bases, and 13 bases separated the two germline ends. Germline loops: CDR1 MDHEN, CDR2 SYDVKM. The CDR3 sequence is 13 residues long. CDR3 in amino acids: CASIGGGANEQFF. The CDR3 DNA reads as TGTGCCAGCATCGGCGGAGGCGCCAATGAGCAGTTCTTC.

This clonotype occurred many times. The CDR3, as DNA: TGCAGTACACGGGGGGCCACCTACGAGCAGTACTTC. Its protein product is CSTRGATYEQYF. This rearrangement joins TRBV20-1 to TRBJ2-7, with D tentatively TRBD2 (7 bases). V shed 8 bases and J shed 2 bases, with 13 bases lying between them. CDR1 DFQATT and CDR2 SNEGSKA come from the germline V gene (reference sequence). The CDR3 has 12 residues.

At least ten counts were recorded for this clonotype. The genes are TRBV5-5 and TRBJ1-6; D is possibly TRBD1 (5 bases). With 5 bases removed from V and 10 bases from J, the gap between germline ends came to 22 bases. CDR1 SGHKS and CDR2 YYEKEE come from the germline V gene (reference sequence). The CDR3 consists of 16 residues. The CDR3 bases are TGTGCCAGCAGTCGGGACTCACCCTTCGCGGGGTCACCCCTCCACTTT. It translates to CASSRDSPFAGSPLHF.

The chain carries TRBV28 and TRBJ1-2, with TRBD1 as a possible D gene (5 bases). CDR3 length: 17 amino acids. The V end was cut by 2 bases, the J end by 8 bases, with 24 bases between. Germline CDR1 reads MDHEN; CDR2 reads SYDVKM. The CDR3 loop reads CASSLDRPGFRYFGYTF. Here the CDR3 DNA reads TGTGCCAGCAGTTTAGACAGACCTGGTTTTAGGTATTTCGGCTACACCTTC.

Ten or more counts support this clonotype. The gene calls are TRBV5-1 and TRBJ2-7, with D hard to call. V lost 3 bases and J lost 0, with 10 bases in between. Per germline, CDR1 SGHRS and CDR2 YFSETQ. CDR3 length equals 14 residues. The CDR3 nucleotides read TGCGCCAGCAGCTCCGGACCTAGCTCCTACGAGCAGTACTTC. It yields the protein CASSSGPSSYEQYF.

The gene calls are TRBV6-2 or TRBV6-3 and TRBJ2-1; TRBD2 matches 11 bases. CDR1 and CDR2 from the germline V gene are MNHEY and SVGEGT. The CDR3 runs to 19 residues. After removal of 2 bases from V and 8 bases from J, the junction contained 17 bases not matched to a gene. As DNA, the CDR3 is TGTGCCAGCAGTTACCACAGGATCAGGGTAGCGGGAGGGCCCGATGAGCAGTTCTTC. Amino acid sequence: CASSYHRIRVAGGPDEQFF.

This clonotype appeared many times. The chain has TRBV11-2 and TRBJ2-3; no clear D gene. The CDR3 has 15 amino acids. CDR1 is SGHAT, CDR2 FQNNGV, per germline. Trimming pared 4 bases from V and 4 bases from J, leaving 15 bases between. The CDR3 loop is CASSSEGWMADTQYF. CDR3 sequence (DNA): TGTGCCAGCAGCTCAGAAGGGTGGATGGCAGATACGCAGTATTTT.

Ten or more counts support this clonotype. The chain links TRBV6-5 to TRBJ2-3; TRBD2 matches 8 bases. CDR1 is MNHEY, CDR2 SVGAGI, per germline. The CDR3 consists of 16 residues. Trimming cost V 5 bases and J 3 bases; bases outside gene matches: 10. The CDR3 here is CASSAFGSGSTDTQYF. For the CDR3, the DNA is TGTGCCAGCAGTGCCTTTGGGAGCGGGAGTACAGATACGCAGTATTTT.

This clonotype was seen at least ten times. The V call is TRBV20-1, the J call TRBJ1-2; D unclear. The CDR3 contains 8 residues. The V gene's germline CDR1 is DFQATT and CDR2 SNEGSKA (reference sequence). The CDR3 is CKDRGYTF. The DNA of the CDR3 is TGCAAAGACCGTGGCTACACCTTC.

This clonotype has a count of ten or more. V is TRBV27 and J is TRBJ1-2, with TRBD1 identical over 7 bases. The CDR3 loop spans 13 amino acids. The trim removed 2 bases at V and 11 bases at J, leaving 8 bases unmatched. Germline CDR1 reads MNHEY; CDR2 reads SMNVEV (reference sequence). CDR3 nucleotide sequence: TGTGCCAGCAGTTTACGCGGGACAGACTATTACACCTTC. Protein sequence: CASSLRGTDYYTF.

This clonotype came up many times. The rearrangement links TRBV5-6 to TRBJ1-4, with D tentatively TRBD1 (6 bases). This CDR3 is built from 16 residues. V gave up 3 bases and J gave up 4 bases, with 16 bases separating them. Germline CDR1 reads SGHDT; CDR2 reads YYEEEE. The CDR3 DNA follows: TGTGCCAGCAGCTGGGGACTGTCACAGGGTAATGAAAAACTGTTTTTT. It codes for CASSWGLSQGNEKLFF. The full variable domain, its missing parts supplied by reference TRBV5-6 and TRBJ1-4, is DAGVTQSPTHLIKTRGQQVTLRCSPKSGHDTVSWYQQALGQGPQFIFQYYEEEERQRGNFPDRFSGHQFPNYSSELNVNALLLGDSALYLCASSWGLSQGNEKLFFGSGTQLSVL.

This clonotype was seen at least ten times. This chain uses TRBV6-5 with TRBJ2-7; D gene uncertain. This CDR3 region has 13 residues. Trimming cost V 4 bases and J 2 bases, with 9 bases left between them. The germline V gene encodes CDR1 MNHEY and CDR2 SVGAGI. The CDR3 sequence: CASSSGPPYEQYF. In nucleotides, the CDR3 is TGTGCCAGCAGTTCCGGGCCACCCTACGAGCAGTACTTC.

In its sample, this clonotype was seen many times. V is TRBV20-1 and J is TRBJ2-7; 8 positions match TRBD1. The CDR3 totals 17 residues. With 3 bases clipped from V and 5 bases from J, the junction kept 18 bases outside the gene matches. CDR1 DFQATT and CDR2 SNEGSKA come from the germline V gene (reference sequence). The CDR3 sequence: CSASGTSSDRAIDEQYF. Written as DNA, the CDR3 is TGCAGTGCTAGTGGGACGAGTTCGGACAGGGCGATCGACGAGCAGTACTTC.

This clonotype has a count of ten or more. This chain connects TRBV20-1 to TRBJ2-3, with TRBD2 identical over 11 bases. This CDR3 comprises 16 residues. The V gene end was trimmed by 1 base and the J gene end by 0 bases; junction bases not matched to a gene: 3. Germline V lookup: CDR1 DFQATT, CDR2 SNEGSKA (reference sequence). The CDR3 DNA follows: TGCAGTGCTAGAGTGACTAGCGGGATGAGCACAGATACGCAGTATTTT. Its protein product is CSARVTSGMSTDTQYF.

There are many counts of this clonotype. The chain is built from TRBV6-1 and TRBJ1-2; the match to TRBD1 covers 7 bases. V was pared by 7 bases and J by 4 bases, with 3 bases of the junction left unmatched. The CDR3 has 12 residues. Looked up from germline, CDR1 is MNHNS and CDR2 is SASEGT. CDR3 region: CASTRGSYGYTF. The DNA for the CDR3 is TGTGCCAGCACCAGGGGGTCCTATGGCTACACCTTC.

This clonotype was seen at least ten times. CDR3 DNA: TGTGCCAGCAGAGGGGGCTCGACCACCGGGGAGCTGTTTTTT. Translating it yields CASRGGSTTGELFF. The chain couples TRBV7-3 to TRBJ2-2; 7 positions agree with TRBD1. V trimming: 6 bases; J trimming: 4 bases; junction bases outside the gene matches: 5. This CDR3 contains 14 residues. CDR1 is SGHTA, CDR2 FQGTGA, per germline.

The genes are TRBV6-1 and TRBJ1-2, with D hard to call. V lost 2 bases and J lost 1, with 2 bases in between. The CDR3 loop spans 12 amino acids. The germline gives CDR1 MNHNS, CDR2 SASEGT. The CDR3 spells CASSENNYGYTF. CDR3 in DNA: TGTGCCAGCAGTGAAAATAACTATGGCTACACCTTC.

The V call is TRBV5-5, the J call TRBJ2-7; D tentatively fits TRBD1 or TRBD2 (5 bases each). V shed 7 bases and J shed 3 bases, with 23 bases lying between them. Germline lookup yields CDR1 SGHKS and CDR2 YYEKEE (reference sequence). The CDR3 spans 16 residues. The CDR3 is CASGSTRGRDLYEQYF. The CDR3 DNA reads TGTGCCAGCGGCTCAACCCGGGGCAGGGACCTCTACGAGCAGTACTTC. Looking up the rest from reference TRBV5-5 and TRBJ2-7 gives the full variable domain: DAGVTQSPTHLIKTRGQQVTLRCSPISGHKSVSWYQQVLGQGPQFIFQYYEKEERGRGNFPDRFSARQFPNYSSELNVNALLLGDSALYLCASGSTRGRDLYEQYFGPGTRLTVT.